This T cell receptor beta chain was captured by sequencing in a study of blood T cell repertoires in COVID-19. Study as a whole: Whether acute or convalescent, the COVID-19 samples came from the United States, Italy and Spain. Sources were T cells, B-cell-depleted T cells, or PBMCs; the material itself was cDNA or gDNA.

In the study's own analysis: Counts of nucleated cells, estimated from reference gene primer amplification, were obtained. This table comes from immunoSEQ multiplex PCR, and its TCRdb copy is limited to in-frame clones, with some not included. That table is the source of V, J and clone size, and D and trimming were worked out from the DNA. In the table there are 200,000 or so clones, roughly 80% of which are singletons. Germline trimming cut 5 bases from V and 7 bases from J; bases unmatched to any gene: 5. Germline V gene lookup returns CDR1 KGHSH and CDR2 LQKENI. CDR3 length: 14 amino acids. Sequencing was carried out using peripheral blood. The receptor was isolated from a woman aged 25 to 39 with acute or convalescent COVID-19. The chain has TRBV18 and TRBJ1-1; 12 bases fit TRBD1. CDR3 loop: CASSGDRGRDEAFF. Here the CDR3 DNA reads TGTGCCAGCTCAGGGGACAGGGGGCGCGATGAAGCTTTCTTT.